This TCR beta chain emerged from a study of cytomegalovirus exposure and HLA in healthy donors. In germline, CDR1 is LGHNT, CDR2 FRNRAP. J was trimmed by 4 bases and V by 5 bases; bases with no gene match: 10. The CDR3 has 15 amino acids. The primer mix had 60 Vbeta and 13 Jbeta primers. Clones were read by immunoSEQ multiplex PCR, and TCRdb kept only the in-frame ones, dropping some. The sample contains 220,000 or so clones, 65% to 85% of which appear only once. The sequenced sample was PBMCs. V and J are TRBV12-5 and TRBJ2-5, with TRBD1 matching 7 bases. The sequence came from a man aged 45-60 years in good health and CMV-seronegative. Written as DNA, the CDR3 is TGTGCTAGTGGTACTCGACAGGGCAGTCGAGAGACCCAGTACTTC. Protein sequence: CASGTRQGSRETQYF. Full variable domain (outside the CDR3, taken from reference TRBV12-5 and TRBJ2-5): DARVTQTPRHKVTEMGQEVTMRCQPILGHNTVFWYRQTMMQGLELLAYFRNRAPLDDSGMPKDRFSAEMPDATLATLKIQPSEPRDSAVYFCASGTRQGSRETQYFGPGTRLLVL.